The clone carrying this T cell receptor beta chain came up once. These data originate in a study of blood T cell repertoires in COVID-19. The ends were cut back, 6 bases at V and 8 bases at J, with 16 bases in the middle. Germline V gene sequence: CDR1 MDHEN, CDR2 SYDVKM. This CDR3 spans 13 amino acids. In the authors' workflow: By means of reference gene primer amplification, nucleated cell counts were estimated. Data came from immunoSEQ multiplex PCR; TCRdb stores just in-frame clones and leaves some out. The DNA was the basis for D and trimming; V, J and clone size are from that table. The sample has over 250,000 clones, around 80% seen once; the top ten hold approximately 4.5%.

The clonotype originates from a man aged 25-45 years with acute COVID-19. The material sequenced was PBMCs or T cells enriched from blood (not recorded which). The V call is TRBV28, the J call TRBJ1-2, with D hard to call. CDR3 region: CASRFSQASGYTF. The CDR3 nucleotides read TGTGCCAGCAGGTTCTCGCAGGCCTCAGGCTACACCTTC.